This entry lists 32 T cell receptor beta chains sequenced from one sample in a study of vaccination and CD4 T cells after COVID-19. Which antigens these TCRs recognize remains unknown. Sequencing of DNA taken from cultured CD4+ T cells relied on the Oncomine TCR Beta short-read assay. TCRdb reprocessed the PCR reads with MiXCR, giving one entry per CDR3 protein. Of 20,000 to 25,000 distinct CDR3 sequences in the sample, roughly half were seen once. As for treatment: roughly ten-day PBMC culture with coronavirus spike peptide pools or control peptides (ViraFEST assay). The material sequenced was CD4+ T cells from blood, cultured in vitro. All receptors derive from a human donor who had recovered from COVID-19.

DNA of the CDR3: TGTGCCAGCAGTCTGAGGGGGGGGTTTGATCAGCCCCAGCATTTT. Translating gives CASSLRGGFDQPQHF. The chain is built from TRBV6-1 and TRBJ1-5; tentative D call: TRBD1 (6 bases). The germline CDR1 and CDR2 sequences are MNHNS and SASEGT. The CDR3 is 15 amino acids. V was trimmed by 5 bases and J by 5 bases, leaving 16 bases between them.

The V gene is TRBV28, the J gene TRBJ1-5, with D hard to call. Germline-derived CDR1 and CDR2 are MDHEN and SYDVKM. The CDR3 contains 14 residues. The V end lost 5 bases, the J end lost 1 base, and 9 bases lay between the germline ends. The CDR3 nucleotides read TGTGCCAGCAGTCCGGAGATAAGCAATCAGCCCCAGCATTTT. As protein: CASSPEISNQPQHF.

This clonotype was detected only a few times. The chain couples TRBV2 to TRBJ2-3; D is undetermined. V was shortened by 8 bases and J by 1 base, with 7 bases between the two germline ends. The CDR3 runs 12 residues. CDR1 SNHLY and CDR2 FYNNEI come from the germline V gene. The CDR3 DNA reads TGTGCCAGCTCGGCTGGCACAGATACGCAGTATTTT. It specifies CASSAGTDTQYF.

This clonotype showed up just a few times. The chain uses TRBV2 and TRBJ1-6; 10 bases are shared with TRBD1. V shed 6 bases, J shed 10 bases, and the junction held 9 bases outside the gene matches. This CDR3 region has 15 residues. The germline V gene has CDR1 SNHLY and CDR2 FYNNEI. In DNA, the CDR3 is TGTGCCAGCAGCTTTGACAGGGGGCTTGGGTCACCCCTCCACTTT. Translating gives CASSFDRGLGSPLHF.

The V call is TRBV29-1, the J call TRBJ2-1, with D hard to call. The CDR3 sequence is 12 residues long. CDR1 SQVTM and CDR2 ANQGSEA come from the germline V gene. The V and J ends lost 1 base and 6 bases respectively, with 7 bases between them. CDR3 nucleotides: TGCAGCGTTGAAGGCGGTGGCAATGAGCAGTTCTTC. Translation gives CSVEGGGNEQFF.

The J gene is TRBJ2-5, the V gene TRBV11-3; D is unresolved. CDR1 is SGHNT, CDR2 YENEEA, per germline. This CDR3 is 13 amino acids long. Trimming removed 5 bases from V and 1 base from J, with 8 bases in between. This CDR3 reads CASSTFGQETQYF. The DNA for the CDR3 is TGTGCCAGCAGCACCTTCGGCCAAGAGACCCAGTACTTC.

The count of this clonotype is one. The rearrangement joins TRBV19 to TRBJ2-5, with TRBD1 as a possible D gene (6 bases). The CDR3 is 14 residues long. The germline CDR1 and CDR2 sequences are LNHDA and SQIVND (reference sequence). Trimming stripped 0 bases from V and 5 bases from J, with 10 bases between. The CDR3 DNA reads as TGTGCCAGTAGTATAGATCCAGGGGCCGAGACCCAGTACTTC. It encodes CASSIDPGAETQYF.

CDR3 residues: CASSLRATGGTEAFF. The CDR3 coding sequence is TGTGCCAGCAGTTTACGGGCGACAGGGGGAACTGAAGCTTTCTTT. The chain recombines TRBV27 with TRBJ1-1; 9 bases are a match to TRBD1. V lost 2 bases to trimming and J lost 5 bases; unmatched junction nucleotides: 6. The germline CDR1 and CDR2 sequences are MNHEY and SMNVEV (reference sequence). The CDR3 covers 15 residues.

The chain carries TRBV20-1 and TRBJ1-1; 9 nucleotides match TRBD1. The V and J ends lost 4 bases and 2 bases, in that order; junction bases with no gene match: 5. This CDR3 region has 14 residues. The germline gives CDR1 DFQATT, CDR2 SNEGSKA (reference sequence). The chain's CDR3 is CSANLGQGNTEAFF. The DNA for the CDR3 is TGCAGTGCTAACCTGGGACAGGGAAACACTGAAGCTTTCTTT.

This clonotype is a singleton in its sample. The chain couples TRBV11-2 to TRBJ2-1, with TRBD2 matching over 11 bases. V shed 3 bases and J 3 bases; nucleotides not matched to a gene: 10. CDR1 and CDR2 from the germline V gene are SGHAT and FQNNGV. The CDR3 length is 18 residues. Here the CDR3 reads CASSLKPPGLAVYNEQFF. In nucleotides, the CDR3 is TGTGCCAGCAGCTTGAAGCCTCCGGGACTAGCGGTCTACAATGAGCAGTTCTTC.

A few counts support this clonotype. V usage is TRBV20-1 and J usage is TRBJ2-5; maybe TRBD1 (5 bases). The germline V and J ends were trimmed by 0 bases and 9 bases, with 14 bases remaining between them. The CDR3 contains 13 residues. Germline values: CDR1 DFQATT, CDR2 SNEGSKA (reference sequence). DNA for the CDR3: TGCAGTGCTAGAGATTCGAGCCAAGGGGCCCAGTACTTC. Protein product: CSARDSSQGAQYF.

The J gene is TRBJ1-1, the V gene TRBV11-2; tentatively, D is TRBD1 (5 bases). CDR1 and CDR2 from the germline V gene are SGHAT and FQNNGV. V was cut by 2 bases and J by 8 bases, with 9 bases left in between. The CDR3 length is 12 residues. The CDR3 DNA is TGTGCCAGCAGCTTATGGGGGAACGAAGCTTTCTTT. Amino acid sequence: CASSLWGNEAFF.

The table lists this clonotype with a few counts. The V gene is TRBV6-1, the J gene TRBJ2-5; the match to TRBD1 covers 12 bases. Trimming took 7 bases from V and 4 from J; bases not matched to a gene: 16. CDR3 length equals 18 residues. Germline loops: CDR1 MNHNS, CDR2 SASEGT. In DNA, the CDR3 is TGTGCCAGCACAATTTCGGGACAGGGGGCGCCCCCGGGAGAGACCCAGTACTTC. Its protein product is CASTISGQGAPPGETQYF.

The gene calls are TRBV7-2 and TRBJ1-2; 7 bases fit TRBD1. V lost 5 bases, J lost 5 bases, and 5 bases stayed unmatched. The germline gives CDR1 SGHTA, CDR2 FQGNSA. The CDR3 runs 13 residues. In DNA, the CDR3 is TGTGCCAGCAGCCCGGACAGGTATTATGGCTACACCTTC. It translates to CASSPDRYYGYTF.

J is TRBJ2-7 and V is TRBV24-1, with 11 bases identical to TRBD1. From germline, CDR1 is KGHDR and CDR2 SFDVKD. The CDR3 is 16 amino acids. V shed 4 bases, J shed 1 base, and the junction held 5 bases outside the gene matches. For the CDR3, the DNA is TGTGCCACCAGTGACGCCGGGACAGGGGGGTCCTACGAGCAGTACTTC. Its translation: CATSDAGTGGSYEQYF.

This clonotype was seen a handful of times. The chain carries TRBV20-1 and TRBJ1-5, with TRBD1 as a possible D gene (5 bases). CDR1 is DFQATT, CDR2 SNEGSKA, per germline (reference sequence). Between the trimmed V and J ends, which lost 0 bases and 6 bases, there was a span of 9 bases. The CDR3 extends over 13 amino acids. The CDR3 coding sequence is TGCAGTGCTAGAGAGGGGGAGAGTCAGCCCCAGCATTTT. This gives the protein CSAREGESQPQHF.

This clonotype was seen a few times. The chain has TRBV20-1 and TRBJ1-1; D remains unclear. Germline V gene sequence: CDR1 DFQATT, CDR2 SNEGSKA (reference sequence). The CDR3 runs 11 residues. The V end lost 6 bases, the J end lost 7 bases, and 12 bases lay between the germline ends. CDR3 in DNA: TGCAGTGCCAAAGGTCTCCTTGAAGCTTTCTTT. Translated: CSAKGLLEAFF.

Only a few counts were recorded for this clonotype. The chain recombines TRBV20-1 with TRBJ1-2, with D hard to call. The V gene lost 5 bases and the J gene lost 12 bases, with 7 bases spanning the gap. The CDR3 consists of 8 residues. CDR1 is DFQATT, CDR2 SNEGSKA, per germline (reference sequence). CDR3 protein: CSARVDTF. CDR3 in DNA: TGCAGTGCTCGTGTGGACACCTTC.

Written as DNA, the CDR3 is TGTGCCAGCTCACAACAGGGGCGGGAGACTGAAGCTTTCTTT. Its translation: CASSQQGRETEAFF. The chain joins TRBV18 to TRBJ1-1; 7 positions match TRBD1. With V trimmed by 4 bases and J by 5 bases, 7 bases remained unmatched. The germline V gene encodes CDR1 KGHSH and CDR2 LQKENI. This CDR3 comprises 14 residues.

There are a few counts of this clonotype. This chain joins TRBV6-1 and TRBJ2-7, with D tentatively TRBD2 (6 bases). V was shortened by 2 bases and J by 0 bases, with 8 bases between the two germline ends. Germline CDR1 reads MNHNS; CDR2 reads SASEGT. The CDR3 runs to 14 residues. The CDR3 loop reads CASSEPGGSYEQYF. The CDR3 DNA reads TGTGCCAGCAGTGAACCCGGGGGCTCCTACGAGCAGTACTTC.

The chain combines TRBV20-1 with TRBJ2-1, with D unresolved. The tail of the sequence fits TRBJ2-7 better, so the J call may be wrong. This CDR3 contains 14 residues. Germline CDR1 is DFQATT and CDR2 is SNEGSKA (reference sequence). CDR3 bases: TGCAGTGCTACCCCCCCGCAAGGCTCCTACGAGCAGTACTTC. Amino acid sequence: CSATPPQGSYEQYF.

This clonotype has just a few counts. The V call is TRBV28, the J call TRBJ1-2; 7 bases are shared with TRBD1. Germline CDR1 and CDR2: MDHEN and SYDVKM. The ends lost 3 bases at V and 1 base at J; junction bases unmatched: 2. The CDR3 covers 14 residues. The CDR3 protein is CASSLGDSNYGYTF. The CDR3 bases are TGTGCCAGCAGTTTGGGGGACAGTAACTATGGCTACACCTTC.

The rearrangement links TRBV6-2 or TRBV6-3 to TRBJ1-1, with 7 bases lining up with TRBD1. The CDR3 runs to 13 residues. J was trimmed by 4 bases and V by 5 bases; bases with no gene match: 4. From germline, CDR1 is MNHEY and CDR2 SVGEGT. CDR3 in DNA: TGTGCCAGCAGTCAGGGACAGCGCACTGAAGCTTTCTTT. It translates to CASSQGQRTEAFF.

The CDR3 region is CAIGGASNQPQHF. CDR3 sequence (DNA): TGTGCAATCGGGGGGGCTAGCAATCAGCCCCAGCATTTT. This chain links TRBV6-1 with TRBJ1-5; the D gene is possibly TRBD1 (6 bases). The CDR3 consists of 13 residues. CDR1 MNHNS and CDR2 SASEGT come from the germline V gene.

This chain uses TRBV5-6 with TRBJ1-1; 8 bases match TRBD1. Trimming cost V 4 bases and J 7 bases; bases outside gene matches: 15. The CDR3 runs 16 residues. Germline CDR1 is SGHDT and CDR2 is YYEEEE. The DNA of the CDR3 is TGTGCCAGCAGCACCGACAGGGGTCCATTCCTGATTGAAGCTTTCTTT. Encoded protein: CASSTDRGPFLIEAFF.

This chain connects TRBV7-6 to TRBJ2-2; 9 bases are shared with TRBD2. The CDR3 is 15 residues long. J lost 5 bases, V lost 1 base, and 2 bases had no gene match. Germline lookup yields CDR1 SGHVS and CDR2 FNYEAQ. CDR3 protein: CASSLVAGETGELFF. Here the CDR3 DNA reads TGTGCCAGCAGCTTAGTAGCGGGAGAGACCGGGGAGCTGTTTTTT.

The chain employs TRBV7-2 and TRBJ2-3; D is tentatively TRBD1 or TRBD2 (6 bases each). This CDR3 spans 16 amino acids. V lost 1 base, J lost 2 bases, and 13 bases lay in between. Germline lookup yields CDR1 SGHTA and CDR2 FQGNSA. CDR3 DNA: TGTGCCAGCAGCTTAGAAGCGTGGGGGGCCACAGATACGCAGTATTTT. Translated: CASSLEAWGATDTQYF.

This clonotype was detected a few times. The chain recombines TRBV20-1 with TRBJ2-3; 8 nucleotides align to TRBD2. V lost 0 bases, J lost 7 bases, and 12 bases stayed unmatched. The CDR3 is 16 amino acids. Germline loops: CDR1 DFQATT, CDR2 SNEGSKA (reference sequence). CDR3 region: CSARDLVGGGLNTQYF. The DNA of the CDR3 is TGCAGTGCTAGAGATCTTGTCGGCGGGGGGTTGAATACGCAGTATTTT.

The sample holds a few counts of this clonotype. V is TRBV19 and J is TRBJ1-2; the D is unclear. The germline V and J ends were trimmed by 7 bases and 2 bases, with 20 bases remaining between them. From germline, CDR1 is LNHDA and CDR2 SQIVND (reference sequence). The CDR3 is 16 residues long. The CDR3 sequence: CASTRLTQRANYGYTF. CDR3 sequence (DNA): TGTGCCAGTACAAGACTTACCCAGAGGGCGAACTATGGCTACACCTTC. The whole variable domain, remainder taken from reference TRBV19 and TRBJ1-2, is DGGITQSPKYLFRKEGQNVTLSCEQNLNHDAMYWYRQDPGQGLRLIYYSQIVNDFQKGDIAEGYSVSREKKESFPLTVTSAQKNPTAFYLCASTRLTQRANYGYTFGSGTRLTVV.

This clonotype was seen a few times. The V and J genes are TRBV6-1 and TRBJ1-1; no clear D. The CDR3 has 13 amino acids. V lost 4 bases and J lost 3, with 9 bases in between. The germline V gene encodes CDR1 MNHNS and CDR2 SASEGT. The CDR3 spells CASSGVSYTEAFF. CDR3 coding DNA: TGTGCCAGCAGTGGTGTCAGCTACACTGAAGCTTTCTTT.

In this sample, this clonotype turned up a few times. The genes are TRBV24-1 and TRBJ2-3, with 9 bases identical to TRBD1. Germline V lookup: CDR1 KGHDR, CDR2 SFDVKD. Trimming cost V 4 bases and J 4 bases; bases outside gene matches: 17. The CDR3 consists of 19 residues. The CDR3 region is CATSDLNQGQGLVPDTQYF. In DNA, the CDR3 is TGTGCCACCAGTGACCTCAACCAGGGACAGGGTTTGGTACCAGATACGCAGTATTTT.

The V and J genes are TRBV20-1 and TRBJ1-1, with D perhaps TRBD1 (5 bases). The CDR3 consists of 13 residues. Germline assignment: CDR1 DFQATT and CDR2 SNEGSKA (reference sequence). The germline V and J ends were trimmed by 3 bases and 0 bases, with 8 bases remaining between them. In DNA, the CDR3 is TGCAGTGCTAGTAAAGGGGTGAACACTGAAGCTTTCTTT. Its translation is CSASKGVNTEAFF.